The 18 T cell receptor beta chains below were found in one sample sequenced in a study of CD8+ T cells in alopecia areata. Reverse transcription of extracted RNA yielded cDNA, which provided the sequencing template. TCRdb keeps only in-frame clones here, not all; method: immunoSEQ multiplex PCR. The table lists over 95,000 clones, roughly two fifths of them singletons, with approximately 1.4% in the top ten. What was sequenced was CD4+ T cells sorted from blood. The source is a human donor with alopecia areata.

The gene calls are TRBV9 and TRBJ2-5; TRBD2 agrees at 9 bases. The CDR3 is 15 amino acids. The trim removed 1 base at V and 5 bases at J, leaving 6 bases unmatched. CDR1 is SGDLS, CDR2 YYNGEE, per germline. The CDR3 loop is CASSVLAGLTETQYF. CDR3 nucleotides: TGTGCCAGCAGCGTACTAGCGGGGTTGACGGAGACCCAGTACTTC. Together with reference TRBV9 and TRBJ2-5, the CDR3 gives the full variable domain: DSGVTQTPKHLITATGQRVTLRCSPRSGDLSVYWYQQSLDQGLQFLIQYYNGEERAKGNILERFSAQQFPDLHSELNLSSLELGDSALYFCASSVLAGLTETQYFGPGTRLLVL.

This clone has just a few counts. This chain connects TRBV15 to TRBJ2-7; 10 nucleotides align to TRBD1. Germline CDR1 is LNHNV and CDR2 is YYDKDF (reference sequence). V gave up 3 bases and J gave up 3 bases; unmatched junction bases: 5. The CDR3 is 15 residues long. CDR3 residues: CATSRPGTGDYEQYF. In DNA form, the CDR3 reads TGTGCCACCAGCAGGCCCGGGACAGGGGACTACGAGCAGTACTTC. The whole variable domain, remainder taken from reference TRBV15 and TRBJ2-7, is DAMVIQNPRYQVTQFGKPVTLSCSQTLNHNVMYWYQQKSSQAPKLLFHYYDKDFNNEADTPDNFQSRRPNTSFCFLDIRSPGLGDTAMYLCATSRPGTGDYEQYFGPGTRLTVT.

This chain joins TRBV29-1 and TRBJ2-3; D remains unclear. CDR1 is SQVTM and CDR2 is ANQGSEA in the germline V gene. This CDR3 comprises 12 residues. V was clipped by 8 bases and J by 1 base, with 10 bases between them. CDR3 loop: CSFKPGTDTQYF. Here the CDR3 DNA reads TGCAGCTTCAAACCGGGCACAGATACGCAGTATTTT.

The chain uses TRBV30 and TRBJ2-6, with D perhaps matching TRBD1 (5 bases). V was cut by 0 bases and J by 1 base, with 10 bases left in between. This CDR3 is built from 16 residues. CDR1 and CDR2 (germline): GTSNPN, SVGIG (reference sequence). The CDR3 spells CAWSVSRQSGANVLTF. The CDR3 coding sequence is TGTGCCTGGAGTGTATCTAGACAGTCTGGGGCCAACGTCCTGACTTTC.

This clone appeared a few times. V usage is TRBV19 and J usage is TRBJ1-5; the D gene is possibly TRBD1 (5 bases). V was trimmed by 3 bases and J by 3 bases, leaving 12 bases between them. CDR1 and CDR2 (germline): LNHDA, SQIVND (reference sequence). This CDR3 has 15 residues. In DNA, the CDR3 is TGTGCCAGTAGTATTTCGGGACGGTACAATCAGCCCCAGCATTTT. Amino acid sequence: CASSISGRYNQPQHF.

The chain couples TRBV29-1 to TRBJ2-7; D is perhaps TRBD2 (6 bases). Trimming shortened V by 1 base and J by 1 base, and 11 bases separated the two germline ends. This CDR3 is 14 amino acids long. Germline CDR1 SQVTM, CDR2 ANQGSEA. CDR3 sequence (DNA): TGCAGCGTTGAAGCCGGGACTGGATCCTACGAGCAGTACTTC. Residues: CSVEAGTGSYEQYF.

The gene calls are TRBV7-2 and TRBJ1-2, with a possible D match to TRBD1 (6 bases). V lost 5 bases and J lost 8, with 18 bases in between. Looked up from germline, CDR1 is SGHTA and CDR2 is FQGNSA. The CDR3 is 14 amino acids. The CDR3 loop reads CASSVYRVSKGYTF. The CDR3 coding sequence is TGTGCCAGCAGCGTATACAGGGTTTCGAAAGGCTACACCTTC.

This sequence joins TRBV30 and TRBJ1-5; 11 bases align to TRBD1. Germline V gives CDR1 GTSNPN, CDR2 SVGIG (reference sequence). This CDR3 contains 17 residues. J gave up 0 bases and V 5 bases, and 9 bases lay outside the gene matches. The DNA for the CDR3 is TGTGCCTGGTCCCGGGACAGGGGGTTTAATAGCAATCAGCCCCAGCATTTT. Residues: CAWSRDRGFNSNQPQHF.

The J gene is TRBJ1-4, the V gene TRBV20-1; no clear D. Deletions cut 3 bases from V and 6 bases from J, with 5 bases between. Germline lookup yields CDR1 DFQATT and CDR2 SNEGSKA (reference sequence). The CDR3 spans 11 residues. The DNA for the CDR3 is TGCAGTGCTAGTCCCCATGAAAAACTGTTTTTT. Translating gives CSASPHEKLFF.

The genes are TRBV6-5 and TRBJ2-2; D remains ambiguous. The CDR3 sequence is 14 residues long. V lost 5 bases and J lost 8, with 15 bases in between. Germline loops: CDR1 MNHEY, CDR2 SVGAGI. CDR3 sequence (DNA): TGTGCCAGCAGTCGCGCGGCTAGTAGTGGGGAGCTGTTTTTT. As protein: CASSRAASSGELFF.

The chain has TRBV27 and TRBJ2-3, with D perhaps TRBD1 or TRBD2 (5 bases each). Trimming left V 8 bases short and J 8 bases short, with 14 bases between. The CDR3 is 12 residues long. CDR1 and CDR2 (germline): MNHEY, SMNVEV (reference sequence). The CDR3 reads CASGFSGGTQYF. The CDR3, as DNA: TGTGCCAGCGGGTTTAGTGGGGGTACGCAGTATTTT.

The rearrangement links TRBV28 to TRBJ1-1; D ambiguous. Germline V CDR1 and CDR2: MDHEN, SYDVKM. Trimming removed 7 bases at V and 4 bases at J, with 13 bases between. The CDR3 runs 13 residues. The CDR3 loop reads CASIRQAGTEAFF. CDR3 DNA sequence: TGTGCCAGCATCAGGCAGGCGGGCACTGAAGCTTTCTTT. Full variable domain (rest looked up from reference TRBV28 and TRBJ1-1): DVKVTQSSRYLVKRTGEKVFLECVQDMDHENMFWYRQDPGLGLRLIYFSYDVKMKEKGDIPEGYSVSREKKERFSLILESASTNQTSMYLCASIRQAGTEAFFGQGTRLTVV.

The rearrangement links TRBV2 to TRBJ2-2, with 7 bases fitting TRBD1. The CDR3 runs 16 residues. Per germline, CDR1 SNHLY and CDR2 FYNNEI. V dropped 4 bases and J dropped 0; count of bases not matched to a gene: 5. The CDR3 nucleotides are TGTGCCAGCAGTGCATCCGGGACAGCGAACACCGGGGAGCTGTTTTTT. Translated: CASSASGTANTGELFF.

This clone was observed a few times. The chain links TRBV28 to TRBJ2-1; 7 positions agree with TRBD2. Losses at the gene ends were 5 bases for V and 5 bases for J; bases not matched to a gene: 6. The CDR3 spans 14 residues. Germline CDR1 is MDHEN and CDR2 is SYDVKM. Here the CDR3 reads CASSPSGGHNEQFF. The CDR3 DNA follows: TGTGCCAGCAGTCCTAGCGGAGGACACAATGAGCAGTTCTTC.

The DNA of the CDR3 is TGTGCCTGGAGTGTATTTGCAGATACGCAGTATTTT. Translating gives CAWSVFADTQYF. The chain recombines TRBV30 with TRBJ2-3; unclear D gene. V lost 0 bases, J lost 4 bases, and 5 bases lay in between. Per the germline V gene, CDR1 is GTSNPN and CDR2 is SVGIG (reference sequence). This CDR3 comprises 12 residues. Supplemented by reference TRBV30 and TRBJ2-3, the full variable domain reads SQTIHQWPATLVQPVGSPLSLECTVEGTSNPNLYWYRQAAGRGLQLLFYSVGIGQISSEVPQNLSASRPQDRQFILSSKKLLLSDSGFYLCAWSVFADTQYFGPGTRLTVL.

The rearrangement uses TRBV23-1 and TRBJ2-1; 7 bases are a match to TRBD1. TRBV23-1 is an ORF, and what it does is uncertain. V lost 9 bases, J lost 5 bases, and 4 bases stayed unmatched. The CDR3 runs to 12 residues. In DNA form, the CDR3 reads TGCGCCAGTCTGGGACAGCACAATGAGCAGTTCTTC. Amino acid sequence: CASLGQHNEQFF.

CDR3 protein: CASSLTGKTEAFF. CDR3 coding DNA: TGTGCCAGCAGCTTAACGGGGAAAACTGAAGCTTTCTTT. The chain has TRBV7-3 and TRBJ1-1; unclear D gene. Deletions cut 0 bases from V and 5 bases from J, with 7 bases between. Germline CDR1 reads SGHTA; CDR2 reads FQGTGA. This CDR3 is 13 amino acids long.

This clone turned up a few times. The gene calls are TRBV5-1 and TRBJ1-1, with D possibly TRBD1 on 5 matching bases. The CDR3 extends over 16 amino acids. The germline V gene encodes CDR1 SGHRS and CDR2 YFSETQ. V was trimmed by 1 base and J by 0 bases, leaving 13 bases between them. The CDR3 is CASSLFGTEVNTEAFF. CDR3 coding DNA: TGCGCCAGCAGCTTGTTTGGGACGGAAGTGAACACTGAAGCTTTCTTT. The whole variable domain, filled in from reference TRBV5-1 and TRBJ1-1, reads KAGVTQTPRYLIKTRGQQVTLSCSPISGHRSVSWYQQTPGQGLQFLFEYFSETQRNKGNFPGRFSGRQFSNSRSEMNVSTLELGDSALYLCASSLFGTEVNTEAFFGQGTRLTVV.